The 29 T cell receptor beta chains given below trace back to one sample, sequenced in a study of response to subunit inactivated influenza vaccine. TCRdb independently ran MiXCR on the RT-PCR reads; one entry per CDR3 protein. The repertoire holds hundreds of thousands of distinct CDR3 sequences, with roughly 15% as singletons. The starting material was PBMCs from blood, obtained about 14 days before vaccination. The receptors here all came from a man aged 50 or older who received an inactivated influenza vaccine.

The chain couples TRBV7-2 to TRBJ2-5; D not resolved. With 1 base removed from V and 7 bases from J, the gap between germline ends came to 16 bases. CDR3 length: 15 amino acids. CDR1 and CDR2 (germline): SGHTA, FQGNSA. The CDR3 bases are TGTGCCAGCAGCTTAGGGGCCCGGATCGTTGGGACCCAGTACTTC. Translation gives CASSLGARIVGTQYF.

The rearrangement uses TRBV7-2 and TRBJ2-1; D is perhaps TRBD1 or TRBD2 (6 bases each). The CDR3 runs 15 residues. Trimming pared 1 base from V and 4 bases from J, leaving 11 bases between. Germline-derived CDR1 and CDR2 are SGHTA and FQGNSA. For the CDR3, the DNA is TGTGCCAGCAGCTTAGAACAGGGAGGATACAATGAGCAGTTCTTC. Translation gives CASSLEQGGYNEQFF.

The chain employs TRBV6-2 or TRBV6-3 and TRBJ2-7; 10 bases line up with TRBD1. Germline lookup yields CDR1 MNHEY and CDR2 SVGEGT. V trimming: 5 bases; J trimming: 2 bases; junction bases outside the gene matches: 6. The CDR3 consists of 15 residues. This chain's CDR3 is CASSAGTGETYEQYF. The CDR3 nucleotides are TGTGCCAGCAGTGCCGGGACAGGGGAAACCTACGAGCAGTACTTC.

At least ten counts were recorded for this clonotype. The chain is built from TRBV20-1 and TRBJ2-5; D gene ambiguous. The CDR3 extends over 14 amino acids. Per the germline V gene, CDR1 is DFQATT and CDR2 is SNEGSKA (reference sequence). Trimming took off 0 bases at V and 2 bases at J, with 10 bases between the two ends. Written as DNA, the CDR3 is TGCAGTGCTAGAGAAGCTCAGGCTCAAGAGACCCAGTACTTC. This codes for CSAREAQAQETQYF.

About this clonotype: Germline is not matched at one junction end, which may reflect a read error. The chain uses TRBV6-4 and TRBJ2-1; 10 bases are a match to TRBD2. Germline lookup yields CDR1 MRHNA and CDR2 SNTAGT. The CDR3 contains 15 residues. DNA of the CDR3: TGTGCCAGCAGTGATGGACTAGCGGCCTACAATGGGCAGTTCTTC. This translates into CASSDGLAAYNGQFF.

Details on this clonotype: One base away lies a much larger clone, so this may be a sequencing read error. V usage is TRBV4-2 and J usage is TRBJ2-2; possibly TRBD2 for D (5 bases). The CDR3 totals 14 residues. Per the germline V gene, CDR1 is LGHNA and CDR2 is YNFKEQ. This chain's CDR3 is CASSLYRNTGELLF. The DNA of the CDR3 is TGTGCCAGCAGCCTCTATCGGAACACCGGGGAGCTGCTTTTT.

This clonotype was counted ten times or more. The chain carries TRBV4-3 and TRBJ1-5; D perhaps matches TRBD1 (5 bases). V was pared by 0 bases and J by 6 bases, with 12 bases between. The CDR3 length is 15 residues. Germline CDR1 reads LGHNA; CDR2 reads YSLEER. For the CDR3, the DNA is TGCGCCAGCAGCCAAGAACGTCAGGGCGGTCAGCCCCAGCATTTT. It specifies CASSQERQGGQPQHF.

The genes are TRBV4-3 and TRBJ2-3; 8 nucleotides align to TRBD2. The germline V gene has CDR1 LGHNA and CDR2 YSLEER. The CDR3 has 18 residues. With 1 base clipped from V and 4 bases from J, the junction kept 13 bases outside the gene matches. In DNA, the CDR3 is TGCGCCAGCAGCCAAGTCCCCAGCGGGCGGGGGGCCGCAGATACGCAGTATTTT. It is translated as CASSQVPSGRGAADTQYF.

This clonotype was seen a handful of times. The V and J genes are TRBV12-3 or TRBV12-4 and TRBJ2-7, with D possibly TRBD1 on 8 matching bases. The CDR3 extends over 16 amino acids. V lost 1 base and J 7 bases, leaving 20 bases between the germline ends. The CDR3 loop reads CASSLVVRGRAGEQYF. The CDR3 bases are TGTGCCAGCAGTTTAGTGGTCAGGGGGCGAGCGGGGGAGCAGTACTTC.

The gene calls are TRBV18 and TRBJ2-1, with a possible D match to TRBD1 (5 bases). The germline V gene encodes CDR1 KGHSH and CDR2 LQKENI. The CDR3 consists of 12 residues. Deletions cut 3 bases from V and 14 bases from J, with 14 bases between. CDR3 nucleotide sequence: TGTGCCAGCTCACCCCTGCAGGGTTCGGAGTTCTTC. This translates into CASSPLQGSEFF.

This chain joins TRBV28 and TRBJ2-3, with TRBD2 matching over 10 bases. This CDR3 contains 16 residues. V shed 3 bases, J shed 4 bases, and the junction held 7 bases outside the gene matches. Germline values: CDR1 MDHEN, CDR2 SYDVKM. Written as DNA, the CDR3 is TGTGCCAGCAGTTTTACTAGCGGGACCGAGCCAGATACGCAGTATTTT. Translating it yields CASSFTSGTEPDTQYF.

The chain employs TRBV4-1 and TRBJ2-5; D remains unclear. Germline V lookup: CDR1 MGHRA, CDR2 YSYEKL. Trimming pared 4 bases from V and 2 bases from J, leaving 11 bases between. The CDR3 has 14 amino acids. In DNA, the CDR3 is TGCGCCAGCAGCCCAGAGGACGTTCAAGAGACCCAGTACTTC. It translates to CASSPEDVQETQYF.

The chain uses TRBV12-3 or TRBV12-4 and TRBJ1-5, with D perhaps TRBD1 (5 bases). Trimming removed 6 bases at V and 4 bases at J, with 13 bases between. The CDR3 totals 14 residues. The CDR3: CASRASGTNQPQHF. For the CDR3, the DNA is TGTGCCAGCAGGGCCTCCGGGACGAATCAGCCCCAGCATTTT.

For this clonotype: One base away lies a much larger clone, so this may be a sequencing read error. The genes are TRBV30 and TRBJ2-3; 12 positions match TRBD2. This CDR3 has 15 amino acids. J gave up 4 bases and V 3 bases, and 5 bases lay outside the gene matches. The germline gives CDR1 GTSNPN, CDR2 SVGIG (reference sequence). CDR3 loop: CAWSSASGGADTQYF. The CDR3 nucleotides are TGTGCCTGGAGCTCCGCTAGCGGGGGGGCAGATACGCAGTATTTT. Full variable domain (remainder filled in from reference TRBV30 and TRBJ2-3): SQTIHQWPATLVQPVGSPLSLECTVEGTSNPNLYWYRQAAGRGLQLLFYSVGIGQISSEVPQNLSASRPQDRQFILSSKKLLLSDSGFYLCAWSSASGGADTQYFGPGTRLTVL.

The chain is built from TRBV11-1 and TRBJ2-7; D is unclear. Trimming took 5 bases from V and 1 from J, leaving 12 bases between them. The CDR3 has 14 residues. CDR1 is SGHAT, CDR2 FQDESV, per germline (reference sequence). This CDR3 reads CASSTRRDSYEQYF. DNA of the CDR3: TGTGCCAGCAGCACCAGACGCGATTCCTACGAGCAGTACTTC. The complete variable domain, with remaining parts taken from reference TRBV11-1 and TRBJ2-7, reads EAEVAQSPRYKITEKSQAVAFWCDPISGHATLYWYRQILGQGPELLVQFQDESVVDDSQLPKDRFSAERLKGVDSTLKIQPAELGDSAMYLCASSTRRDSYEQYFGPGTRLTVT.

The J gene is TRBJ2-1, the V gene TRBV7-3; D is unclear. Germline V gives CDR1 SGHTA, CDR2 FQGTGA. The CDR3 loop spans 17 amino acids. Deletions cut 2 bases from V and 3 bases from J, with 17 bases between. CDR3 nucleotide sequence: TGTGCCAGCAGCTTAGAAATAGGGTTCGGATACTACAATGAGCAGTTCTTC. Protein sequence: CASSLEIGFGYYNEQFF.

CDR3 region: CASSRLPLSNQPQHF. CDR3 DNA: TGTGCCAGCAGTCGACTCCCCCTAAGCAATCAGCCCCAGCATTTT. This chain links TRBV6-1 with TRBJ1-5; no clear D. Germline lookup yields CDR1 MNHNS and CDR2 SASEGT. The ends were cut back, 5 bases at V and 1 base at J, with 12 bases in the middle. This CDR3 spans 15 amino acids.

This clonotype was seen many times. The V and J genes are TRBV12-3 or TRBV12-4 and TRBJ2-5; 9 bases are shared with TRBD1. This CDR3 contains 15 residues. J was trimmed by 6 bases and V by 6 bases; bases with no gene match: 11. CDR3 DNA sequence: TGTGCCAGCAGGTCGACACAGGGGGCAGGGAAGACCCAGTACTTC. This encodes CASRSTQGAGKTQYF.

This clonotype was observed many times. CDR3 loop: CASSAGQGSNEQYF. The CDR3 bases are TGTGCCAGCAGCGCGGGACAGGGTTCGAACGAGCAGTACTTC. The chain recombines TRBV9 with TRBJ2-7; 9 bases align to TRBD1. The CDR3 runs 14 residues. J lost 5 bases, V lost 3 bases, and 6 bases had no gene match. The germline CDR1 and CDR2 sequences are SGDLS and YYNGEE.

The J gene is TRBJ2-2, the V gene TRBV7-2; D uncertain. Germline V lookup: CDR1 SGHTA, CDR2 FQGNSA. V was cut by 1 base and J by 6 bases, with 6 bases left in between. The CDR3 sequence is 13 residues long. CDR3 sequence (DNA): TGTGCCAGCAGCTTAGAGTCCCCCGGGGAGCTGTTTTTT. The encoded protein is CASSLESPGELFF.

This clonotype was recorded many times. The rearrangement joins TRBV7-8 to TRBJ2-3; D might be TRBD1 (5 bases). The CDR3 length is 14 residues. In germline, CDR1 is SGHVS, CDR2 FQNEAQ. Trimming cost V 7 bases and J 2 bases, with 13 bases left between them. The CDR3 sequence: CASKYGATTDTQYF. For the CDR3, the DNA is TGTGCCAGCAAGTATGGGGCGACCACAGATACGCAGTATTTT. The variable domain in full, with the rest retrieved from reference TRBV7-8 and TRBJ2-3, is GAGVSQSPRYKVAKRGQDVALRCDPISGHVSLFWYQQALGQGPEFLTYFQNEAQLDKSGLPSDRFFAERPEGSVSTLKIQRTQQEDSAVYLCASKYGATTDTQYFGPGTRLTVL.

The rearrangement joins TRBV12-3 or TRBV12-4 to TRBJ2-3; TRBD2 aligns across 13 bases. The V gene end was trimmed by 6 bases and the J gene end by 4 bases; junction bases not matched to a gene: 19. The CDR3 is made up of 20 amino acids. Written as DNA, the CDR3 is TGTGCCAGCAGAACAACCACTACTAGCGGGGGGGCCTTTTTTCCAGATACGCAGTATTTT. This translates into CASRTTTTSGGAFFPDTQYF.

This clonotype showed up just a few times. The genes are TRBV7-2 and TRBJ1-4; no reliable D call. Germline loops: CDR1 SGHTA, CDR2 FQGNSA. There are 16 residues in the CDR3. Trimming removed 5 bases at V and 7 bases at J, with 20 bases between. CDR3 in amino acids: CASSQLPGWVGEKLFF. The CDR3 region has the DNA TGTGCCAGCAGCCAGCTCCCAGGTTGGGTCGGTGAAAAACTGTTTTTT.

This clonotype came up many times. The chain carries TRBV5-6 and TRBJ2-1; TRBD2 aligns across 7 bases. J was trimmed by 1 base and V by 3 bases; bases with no gene match: 10. The CDR3 has 17 amino acids. Germline assignment: CDR1 SGHDT and CDR2 YYEEEE. The CDR3 loop reads CASSSRGRRESYNEQFF. The DNA for the CDR3 is TGTGCCAGCAGCTCCCGTGGTCGGCGGGAGTCCTACAATGAGCAGTTCTTC.

The rearrangement uses TRBV12-3 or TRBV12-4 and TRBJ2-1; D is perhaps TRBD1 or TRBD2 (5 bases each). The V end was cut by 3 bases, the J end by 10 bases, with 16 bases between. This CDR3 contains 14 residues. CDR3 bases: TGTGCCAGCAGTTTTCGGCCGGGACCACTGGAGCAGTTCTTC. This translates into CASSFRPGPLEQFF.

The chain uses TRBV6-2 or TRBV6-3 and TRBJ2-7, with unresolved D. The CDR3 loop spans 16 amino acids. The germline gives CDR1 MNHEY, CDR2 SVGEGT. Trimming pared 4 bases from V and 3 bases from J, leaving 19 bases between. As DNA, the CDR3 is TGTGCCAGCAGTTCCTTGGGCCGGAACGGCAGCTACGAGCAGTACTTC. Translating gives CASSSLGRNGSYEQYF.

In this sample, this clonotype turned up a few times. This sequence joins TRBV6-2 or TRBV6-3 and TRBJ2-7, with D tentatively TRBD1 or TRBD2 (5 bases each). Trimming pared 6 bases from V and 3 bases from J, leaving 15 bases between. The CDR3 totals 14 residues. Germline V gives CDR1 MNHEY, CDR2 SVGEGT. CDR3 amino acids: CASREAGTNYEQYF. DNA for the CDR3: TGTGCCAGCAGGGAGGCCGGGACCAACTACGAGCAGTACTTC.

With respect to this clonotype: This may be a read error, as it is one base from a much larger clone. The V gene is TRBV14, the J gene TRBJ2-1; 7 bases are a match to TRBD2. The CDR3 length is 17 residues. Germline V lookup: CDR1 SGHDN, CDR2 FVKESK. In nucleotides, the CDR3 is TGTGCCAGCAGCCAAGATATTGGGGCTAGCGGCTACAATGAGCACTTCTTC. It encodes CASSQDIGASGYNEHFF.

CDR3 in amino acids: CASSPARDQFF. In DNA form, the CDR3 reads TGTGCCAGCTCACCAGCCAGGGACCAGTTCTTC. This chain links TRBV18 with TRBJ2-1; tentatively, D is TRBD1 or TRBD2 (5 bases each). This CDR3 is 11 amino acids long. V lost 2 bases and J 13 bases, leaving 9 bases between the germline ends. Germline CDR1 KGHSH, CDR2 LQKENI.